What follows describes a single T cell receptor beta chain. This sample stems from a study of early T cells in non-severe SARS-CoV-2 infection. Trimming removed 0 bases from V and 1 base from J; junction bases left unmatched: 8. The CDR3 consists of 17 residues. Germline V gene lookup returns CDR1 SGHKS and CDR2 YYEKEE (reference sequence). TCRdb processed the 5' RACE reads anew with MiXCR; each CDR3 protein has one entry. In the table there are roughly 28,000 distinct CDR3 sequences, about 6% of which are singletons. This TCR was recovered from an adult who was a healthcare worker with PCR-confirmed SARS-CoV-2 infection or an uninfected control (not recorded which). Sequencing input: whole blood. The chain uses TRBV5-5 and TRBJ2-3; 7 bases are a match to TRBD2. CDR3 bases: TGTGCCAGCAGCTTGGCCCGGCGGGAGCGGGGCACAGATACGCAGTATTTT. Amino acids: CASSLARRERGTDTQYF.